Sequencing of this T cell receptor (beta chain) was carried out in a study of blood T cell repertoires in COVID-19. Study-level background: Both acute and convalescent COVID-19 samples were obtained from the United States, Italy and Spain. Nucleic acid was either cDNA or gDNA, and it came from T cells, B-cell-depleted T cells, or PBMCs.

V lost 7 bases and J lost 13, with 20 bases in between. CDR1 is SEHNR and CDR2 is FQNEAQ in the germline V gene (reference sequence). The CDR3 sequence is 14 residues long. Patients at the Seattle site were enrolled during active infection and followed longitudinally. In the original analysis: Using reference gene primer amplification, nucleated cell counts were estimated. Sequencing used immunoSEQ multiplex PCR; TCRdb keeps in-frame clones, though not all of them. V, J and clone size are taken as reported in that table, and D and trimming were inferred from the DNA itself. Here the sample spans more than 200,000 clones, more than 75% being singletons.

The sequenced material came from peripheral blood. This clonotype was sampled from a woman aged 60 to 75 with COVID-19, enrolled during active disease. The genes are TRBV7-9 and TRBJ1-6, with D hard to call. Here the CDR3 DNA reads TGTGCCAGCAACTCAAGGTCGGTGGGCGAGCCCCTCCACTTT. Protein: CASNSRSVGEPLHF.